This passage covers 18 T cell receptor beta chains from one sample sequenced in a study of Graves' ophthalmopathy and Graves' hyperthyroidism (dated by TCRdb to the late 2010s). TCRdb lists the instrument as Illumina HiSeq 2000. For repertoire sequencing, TCR beta CDR3 regions were amplified from RNA transcripts. The first round was an RT-PCR using HTBI primers with the Qiagen OneStep RT-PCR kit, and this first round was followed by a second-round multiplex PCR, then size selection and purification. TCRdb handled the public reads itself, with Q25 trimming in fastp and clone calling in MiXCR, and kept productive beta chains. For every CDR3 protein sequence, its rows merge into one entry that carries the most common genes and DNA. The table for this sample lists 500,000 to 700,000 distinct CDR3 sequences; about 20% of them were counted only once. In total, the top ten clones hold around 6.9% of the sample.

Sequencing input: peripheral blood. The receptors here all came from a woman aged 18-29 years with stable Graves' hyperthyroidism. Some clones in this sample may be carry-over from other donors' samples. Donor details come from another sample of the same person, matched by shared clones.

This clonotype came up a few times. CDR3 DNA: TGTGCCAGCAGTGACCTCGGGACAGGTGTGAACACTGAAGCTTTCTTT. Translation gives CASSDLGTGVNTEAFF. The rearrangement uses TRBV6-4 and TRBJ1-1; 8 bases are a match to TRBD1. CDR1 and CDR2 (germline): MRHNA, SNTAGT. With 2 bases clipped from V and 0 bases from J, the junction kept 5 bases outside the gene matches. This CDR3 is built from 16 residues.

A few counts support this clonotype. A read error may explain this, as a much larger clone is one base away. V usage is TRBV20-1 and J usage is TRBJ2-5, with D tentatively TRBD1 or TRBD2 (5 bases each). The CDR3 spans 14 residues. Germline CDR1 is DFQATT and CDR2 is SNEGSKA (reference sequence). The chain's CDR3 is CSATRRMLGETKYF. The CDR3 bases are TGCAGTGCTACCCGCAGGATGCTAGGGGAGACCAAGTACTTC.

In its sample, this clonotype was seen many times. The chain uses TRBV5-1 and TRBJ1-1; no firm D call. With 0 bases removed from V and 7 bases from J, the gap between germline ends came to 10 bases. The CDR3 length is 13 residues. The germline V gene encodes CDR1 SGHRS and CDR2 YFSETQ. CDR3 sequence: CASSLGRAREAFF. CDR3 DNA: TGCGCCAGCAGCTTGGGTCGGGCTCGTGAAGCTTTCTTT.

Many counts were recorded for this clonotype. The chain couples TRBV3-1 to TRBJ1-1; perhaps TRBD1 as D (6 bases). The CDR3 runs 14 residues. The V end lost 1 base, the J end lost 1 base, and 7 bases lay between the germline ends. Germline loops: CDR1 LGHDT, CDR2 YNNKEL (reference sequence). CDR3 DNA: TGTGCCAGCAGCCAAGTGGGGGCGAACACTGAAGCTTTCTTT. Translated, it gives CASSQVGANTEAFF.

There are many counts of this clonotype. The chain links TRBV9 to TRBJ1-2, with 7 bases identical to TRBD1. This CDR3 is 12 amino acids long. V lost 5 bases and J lost 5; bases outside the gene matches: 3. Germline V lookup: CDR1 SGDLS, CDR2 YYNGEE. The CDR3 nucleotides are TGTGCCAGCAGTGCAGGGGGATATGGCTACACCTTC. Its protein is CASSAGGYGYTF.

This clonotype was counted only a few times. The chain links TRBV4-1 to TRBJ2-7; perhaps TRBD2 as D (5 bases). The V end lost 0 bases, the J end lost 2 bases, and 14 bases lay between the germline ends. The CDR3 totals 16 residues. Germline V gives CDR1 MGHRA, CDR2 YSYEKL. CDR3 protein: CASSQEDPGLTYEQYF. In nucleotides, the CDR3 is TGCGCCAGCAGCCAAGAGGACCCGGGGTTAACCTACGAGCAGTACTTC.

The rearrangement uses TRBV5-1 and TRBJ2-7; 10 bases agree with TRBD1. The germline V gene has CDR1 SGHRS and CDR2 YFSETQ. This CDR3 has 15 amino acids. V trimming: 1 base; J trimming: 5 bases; junction bases outside the gene matches: 6. CDR3: CASSLFGDRGHEQYF. DNA of the CDR3: TGCGCCAGCAGCTTGTTTGGGGACAGGGGCCACGAGCAGTACTTC.

The chain combines TRBV12-3 or TRBV12-4 with TRBJ2-7, with D possibly being TRBD2 (5 bases). The CDR3 contains 14 residues. V was cut by 8 bases and J by 3 bases, with 17 bases left in between. CDR3 in DNA: TGTGCCAGCTCCTCCGGCCAGGAGGACTACGAGCAGTACTTC. It is translated as CASSSGQEDYEQYF.

The rearrangement uses TRBV6-1 and TRBJ1-5, with D hard to call. Trimming stripped 5 bases from V and 5 bases from J, with 16 bases between. The germline V gene has CDR1 MNHNS and CDR2 SASEGT. CDR3 length: 15 amino acids. CDR3 protein: CASSPRVGYDQPQHF. DNA of the CDR3: TGTGCCAGCAGTCCCCGAGTCGGTTACGATCAGCCCCAGCATTTT.

Many counts were recorded for this clonotype. The chain couples TRBV12-3 or TRBV12-4 to TRBJ2-6; D perhaps matches TRBD1 (6 bases). This CDR3 has 15 residues. V was pared by 7 bases and J by 3 bases, with 13 bases between. Written as DNA, the CDR3 is TGTGCCAGCACCTTCAGGGGTAATGGGGCCAACGTCCTGACTTTC. It encodes CASTFRGNGANVLTF.

In its sample, this clonotype was seen many times. J is TRBJ2-2 and V is TRBV27; possible D gene TRBD1, 5 bases. The CDR3 contains 16 residues. V gave up 0 bases and J gave up 2 bases, with 10 bases separating them. CDR1 is MNHEY, CDR2 SMNVEV, per germline (reference sequence). CDR3 coding DNA: TGTGCCAGCAGTTTATCCTTGGGGCATAACACCGGGGAGCTGTTTTTT. Its protein product is CASSLSLGHNTGELFF.

At least ten counts were recorded for this clonotype. The chain employs TRBV19 and TRBJ1-5; TRBD1 matches 7 bases. CDR3 length: 15 amino acids. V lost 1 base and J lost 4; bases outside the gene matches: 4. Per germline, CDR1 LNHDA and CDR2 SQIVND (reference sequence). CDR3 DNA sequence: TGTGCCAGTAGTATAGCCGACAGGGCTAATCAGCCCCAGCATTTT. Translation gives CASSIADRANQPQHF.

In its sample, this clonotype was seen many times. This chain joins TRBV2 and TRBJ2-5; 8 nucleotides line up with TRBD1. The CDR3 contains 13 residues. Germline values: CDR1 SNHLY, CDR2 FYNNEI. With V trimmed by 9 bases and J by 5 bases, 8 bases remained unmatched. This CDR3 reads CARREQGVETQYF. The DNA for the CDR3 is TGTGCCAGGAGGGAACAGGGGGTGGAGACCCAGTACTTC.

This chain joins TRBV20-1 and TRBJ1-5, with no clear D. V lost 7 bases and J lost 4, with 11 bases in between. This CDR3 has 12 amino acids. Per germline, CDR1 DFQATT and CDR2 SNEGSKA (reference sequence). CDR3 region: CSVPGKNQPQHF. CDR3 DNA sequence: TGCAGTGTCCCGGGCAAGAATCAGCCCCAGCATTTT.

The CDR3 region is CASSSSGQGFYYGYTF. CDR3 DNA sequence: TGTGCCAGCAGTTCCTCGGGACAGGGTTTTTACTATGGCTACACCTTC. The chain is built from TRBV12-3 or TRBV12-4 and TRBJ1-2; TRBD1 matches at 9 bases. The V segment lost 4 bases and the J segment 3 bases; nucleotides outside the gene matches: 9. The CDR3 totals 16 residues.

This clonotype was seen repeatedly, ten times or more. This chain links TRBV6-1 with TRBJ2-5; TRBD2 agrees at 15 bases. The germline CDR1 and CDR2 sequences are MNHNS and SASEGT. Trimming cost V 2 bases and J 1 base; bases outside gene matches: 11. This CDR3 is built from 20 residues. For the CDR3, the DNA is TGTGCCAGCAGTGAAAGGACTAGCGGGAGGGCCTTTTATCTCCAAGAGACCCAGTACTTC. Protein product: CASSERTSGRAFYLQETQYF.

V usage is TRBV2 and J usage is TRBJ2-5; the D gene is possibly TRBD2 (5 bases). CDR1 is SNHLY, CDR2 FYNNEI, per germline. V was pared by 5 bases and J by 1 base, with 20 bases between. The CDR3 extends over 17 amino acids. Here the CDR3 DNA reads TGTGCCAGCAGTAGCGAGCGGCAGGCATTCCTCCAAGAGACCCAGTACTTC. Protein sequence: CASSSERQAFLQETQYF.

Ten or more counts support this clonotype. The chain couples TRBV19 to TRBJ1-5; D is possibly TRBD1 (5 bases). Germline assignment: CDR1 LNHDA and CDR2 SQIVND (reference sequence). The V gene lost 5 bases and the J gene lost 7 bases, with 18 bases spanning the gap. The CDR3 loop spans 15 amino acids. The CDR3 sequence is CASSQGAGGIQPQHF. CDR3 sequence (DNA): TGTGCCAGTAGTCAGGGTGCGGGGGGTATACAGCCCCAGCATTTT.